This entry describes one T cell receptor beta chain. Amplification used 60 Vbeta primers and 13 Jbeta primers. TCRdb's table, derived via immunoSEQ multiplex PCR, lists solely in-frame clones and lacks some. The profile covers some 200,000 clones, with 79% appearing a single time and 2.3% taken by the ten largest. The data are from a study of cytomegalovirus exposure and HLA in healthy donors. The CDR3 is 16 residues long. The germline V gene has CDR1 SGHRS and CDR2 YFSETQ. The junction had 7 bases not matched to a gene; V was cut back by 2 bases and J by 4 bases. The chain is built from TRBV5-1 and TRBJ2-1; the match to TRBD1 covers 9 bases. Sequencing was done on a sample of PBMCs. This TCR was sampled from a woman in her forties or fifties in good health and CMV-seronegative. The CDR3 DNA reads TGCGCCAGCAGCTTACAACAGGGGGCTAAATACAATGAGCAGTTCTTC. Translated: CASSLQQGAKYNEQFF. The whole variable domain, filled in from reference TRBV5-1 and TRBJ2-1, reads KAGVTQTPRYLIKTRGQQVTLSCSPISGHRSVSWYQQTPGQGLQFLFEYFSETQRNKGNFPGRFSGRQFSNSRSEMNVSTLELGDSALYLCASSLQQGAKYNEQFFGPGTRLTVL.